These 11 T cell receptor beta chains originate from one sample sequenced in a study of post-analysis software for immune sequencing data. Overall study findings and caveats: With TRBV5-6, TRBV5-1 and TRBV20-1 included, 4 or 5 TRBV segments were more frequent in patients than in controls.

These TCRs' antigens remain unknown. Unique molecular identifiers featured in each of the TCR beta cDNA libraries. MiXCR, run by TCRdb on the PCR reads, gives a single entry per CDR3 protein. The sample has about 820,000 distinct CDR3 sequences, approximately 57% seen once. Sequenced input: blood. These TCRs come from a girl aged 10 to 17 with multiple sclerosis.

The gene calls are TRBV5-1 and TRBJ1-1; D gene ambiguous. This CDR3 has 15 residues. V was pared by 4 bases and J by 1 base, with 14 bases between. Germline assignment: CDR1 SGHRS and CDR2 YFSETQ. The CDR3 DNA is TGCGCCAGCAGCCCTCCCCTACCGAGGAACACTGAAGCTTTCTTT. Its translation is CASSPPLPRNTEAFF.

In this sample, this clonotype turned up a few times. The chain uses TRBV27 and TRBJ2-5; 9 positions match TRBD2. Per germline, CDR1 MNHEY and CDR2 SMNVEV (reference sequence). V trimming: 5 bases; J trimming: 4 bases; junction bases outside the gene matches: 17. The CDR3 is made up of 18 amino acids. The DNA of the CDR3 is TGTGCCAGCAGTCTTCGAACGGGGGTCAGCGGGAGGAGAGAGACCCAGTACTTC. Translation gives CASSLRTGVSGRRETQYF.

This clonotype has just a few counts. V is TRBV7-9 and J is TRBJ2-1, with 8 bases fitting TRBD1. This CDR3 has 19 amino acids. V was clipped by 0 bases and J by 2 bases; unmatched bases: 12. Germline V CDR1 and CDR2: SEHNR, FQNEAQ (reference sequence). DNA of the CDR3: TGTGCCAGCAGCTTAGCGAGGGGAATGGGACAGGCCCCCTACAATGAGCAGTTCTTC. It encodes CASSLARGMGQAPYNEQFF.

The chain links TRBV5-1 to TRBJ1-1, with 8 nucleotides matching TRBD1. There are 13 residues in the CDR3. V lost 7 bases and J lost 4; bases outside the gene matches: 6. The germline V gene has CDR1 SGHRS and CDR2 YFSETQ. DNA for the CDR3: TGCGCCAGCGGGCAGGGGGCGGCCACTGAAGCTTTCTTT. The encoded protein is CASGQGAATEAFF.

The chain combines TRBV12-5 with TRBJ1-2; possible D gene TRBD1, 6 bases. The ends were cut back, 6 bases at V and 4 bases at J, with 15 bases in the middle. The CDR3 has 14 residues. Per germline, CDR1 LGHNT and CDR2 FRNRAP. The CDR3, as DNA: TGTGCTAGTGGAACCCCGGGACAAAGCTATGGCTACACCTTC. This sequence encodes CASGTPGQSYGYTF.

V usage is TRBV29-1 and J usage is TRBJ2-1; 10 bases are a match to TRBD2. The CDR3 extends over 17 amino acids. Trimming cost V 4 bases and J 0 bases; bases outside gene matches: 9. Germline loops: CDR1 SQVTM, CDR2 ANQGSEA. CDR3 nucleotides: TGCAGCGTTGGTCCCCCCGGACTAGCGGCCTCCTACAATGAGCAGTTCTTC. Translating gives CSVGPPGLAASYNEQFF.

Only one count was recorded for this clonotype. This chain uses TRBV12-3 or TRBV12-4 with TRBJ1-6, with a possible D match to TRBD1 (6 bases). The CDR3 has 15 residues. V shed 5 bases and J shed 7 bases, with 15 bases lying between them. Written as DNA, the CDR3 is TGTGCCAGCAGTCGCTCTCAGGGGCCCAATTCACCCCTCCACTTT. It codes for CASSRSQGPNSPLHF.

V is TRBV20-1 and J is TRBJ2-3; the D is unclear. The V and J ends lost 0 bases and 0 bases respectively, with 13 bases between them. The germline gives CDR1 DFQATT, CDR2 SNEGSKA (reference sequence). This CDR3 is 16 amino acids long. CDR3 sequence (DNA): TGCAGTGCTAGAGATTTGAAGACCCCTAGCACAGATACGCAGTATTTT. Its protein is CSARDLKTPSTDTQYF.

This clonotype occurred once. This sequence joins TRBV7-9 and TRBJ2-1, with 11 bases that match TRBD1. CDR3 length: 15 residues. CDR1 SEHNR and CDR2 FQNEAQ come from the germline V gene (reference sequence). V shed 5 bases, J shed 9 bases, and the junction held 9 bases outside the gene matches. The CDR3 reads CASSAGQGVGFEQFF. The CDR3, as DNA: TGTGCCAGCAGCGCGGGACAGGGGGTCGGGTTTGAGCAGTTCTTC.

This chain connects TRBV2 to TRBJ2-2; TRBD1 might be the D (6 bases). Trimming took off 6 bases at V and 5 bases at J, with 16 bases between the two ends. There are 15 residues in the CDR3. Germline values: CDR1 SNHLY, CDR2 FYNNEI. The CDR3 here is CASSNRVPGTGELFF. In DNA form, the CDR3 reads TGTGCCAGCAGCAACAGGGTCCCAGGAACCGGGGAGCTGTTTTTT.

The chain combines TRBV12-5 with TRBJ2-7, with 8 nucleotides matching TRBD1. CDR3 length: 15 amino acids. Trimming removed 4 bases from V and 0 bases from J; junction bases left unmatched: 5. Per the germline V gene, CDR1 is LGHNT and CDR2 is FRNRAP. CDR3 bases: TGTGCTAGTGGTTCCACAGGGGGGCCCTCCTACGAGCAGTACTTC. Translated: CASGSTGGPSYEQYF.